This paragraph covers one T cell receptor (beta chain) sequence. Its antigen is as yet unknown. The data belong to a study of T cell responses to AZD1222 COVID-19 vaccine. Study outcomes and limitations: Clonal diversity was possibly underestimated, and white British individuals and females predominated among donors.

CDR3 length equals 16 residues. V lost 5 bases to trimming and J lost 6 bases, with 25 bases between them. CDR1 is SQVTM, CDR2 ANQGSEA, per germline. Method: immunoSEQ multiplex PCR; TCRdb's copy keeps in-frame clones and lacks some. The repertoire holds 100,000 to 120,000 clones, about 91% seen once, with about 6.5% in the top ten. Specimen: peripheral blood, collected 28 days after the second AZD1222 dose. This sequence joins TRBV29-1 and TRBJ1-1, with TRBD1 as a possible D gene (6 bases). The TCR sequence derives from an adult who received the AZD1222 COVID-19 vaccine. DNA of the CDR3: TGCAGCGTTAGGATAGGGGGTGTTTCCTTTGGCGCTGAAGCTTTCTTT. This gives the protein CSVRIGGVSFGAEAFF. The whole variable domain, filled in from reference TRBV29-1 and TRBJ1-1, reads SAVISQKPSRDICQRGTSLTIQCQVDSQVTMMFWYRQQPGQSLTLIATANQGSEATYESGFVIDKFPISRPNLTFSTLTVSNMSPEDSSIYLCSVRIGGVSFGAEAFFGQGTRLTVV.